These 9 T cell receptor beta chains came from one sample sequenced in a study of PD-L1 blockade in urothelial cancer. Specified time point: pretreatment peripheral blood. Measured with immunoSEQ multiplex PCR; TCRdb has only the in-frame clones, and not every one. The sample records 60,000 to 70,000 clones, approximately 75% being singletons. Sequencing used PBMCs, obtained around atezolizumab (anti-PD-L1) treatment. All receptors come from a man aged 65 to 85 with urothelial cancer.

The rearrangement uses TRBV21-1 and TRBJ2-7; TRBD1 is the table's D call, not checked against the DNA. TRBV21-1 is a known pseudogene. There are 17 residues in the CDR3. CDR3 protein: CASSKWDRALAIGEQYF. The CDR3 region has the DNA TGTGCCAGCAGCAAATGGGACAGGGCCCTCGCGATCGGCGAGCAGTACTTC.

The gene calls are TRBV7-9 and TRBJ2-1; 10 bases agree with TRBD1. Germline-derived CDR1 and CDR2 are SEHNR and FQNEAQ (reference sequence). Trimming removed 5 bases from V and 3 bases from J; junction bases left unmatched: 7. The CDR3 loop spans 16 amino acids. The DNA for the CDR3 is TGTGCCAGCAGCACCGCTGGACAGGGGGGCTACAATGAGCAGTTCTTC. Translation gives CASSTAGQGGYNEQFF.

This rearrangement joins TRBV4-3 to TRBJ2-1; no firm D call. Trimming took off 0 bases at V and 6 bases at J, with 6 bases between the two ends. CDR3 size: 13 residues. Germline V gene sequence: CDR1 LGHNA, CDR2 YSLEER. The CDR3 nucleotides read TGCGCCAGCAGCCAAGAATTCTCCAATGAGCAGTTCTTC. This encodes CASSQEFSNEQFF.

This clone came up a few times. This chain uses TRBV11-3 with TRBJ1-3; 10 nucleotides align to TRBD1. Germline loops: CDR1 SGHNT, CDR2 YENEEA. The CDR3 covers 15 residues. V gave up 2 bases and J gave up 6 bases; unmatched junction bases: 4. CDR3 DNA sequence: TGTGCCAGCAGCTTACCGGGACAGGGGATAAACACCATATATTTT. Translation gives CASSLPGQGINTIYF.

This clone was detected only once. The chain combines TRBV11-2 with TRBJ2-1; unclear D gene. The V and J ends lost 4 bases and 12 bases respectively, with 16 bases between them. The germline CDR1 and CDR2 sequences are SGHAT and FQNNGV. The CDR3 is made up of 13 amino acids. Here the CDR3 reads CASSSLTPRRQFF. CDR3 coding DNA: TGTGCCAGCAGCTCCTTGACTCCCCGGCGGCAGTTCTTC.

V gene TRBV5-1 combines with J gene TRBJ2-7; maybe TRBD2 (6 bases). The CDR3 sequence is 15 residues long. Germline V gene lookup returns CDR1 SGHRS and CDR2 YFSETQ. Trimming left V 1 base short and J 3 bases short, with 14 bases between. CDR3 residues: CASSLRGLGNYEQYF. CDR3 nucleotide sequence: TGCGCCAGCAGCTTGCGGGGACTGGGTAACTACGAGCAGTACTTC.

The chain combines TRBV7-9 with TRBJ2-1, with TRBD2 matching 7 bases. The trim removed 1 base at V and 6 bases at J, leaving 3 bases unmatched. CDR3 size: 14 residues. Germline V gene lookup returns CDR1 SEHNR and CDR2 FQNEAQ (reference sequence). CDR3: CASSLVGGINEQFF. The CDR3 coding sequence is TGTGCCAGCAGCTTAGTGGGAGGGATCAATGAGCAGTTCTTC.

This clone was observed many times. V and J are TRBV5-3 and TRBJ1-2, with TRBD1 identical over 7 bases. TRBV5-3 is sorted into the ORF group, with uncertain function. Trimming cost V 1 base and J 3 bases; bases outside gene matches: 18. The CDR3 spans 19 residues. CDR3 coding DNA: TGTGCCAGAAGCTTGAAAATTCCGCCAGGGGGTCCGATAGACTATGGCTACACCTTC. Translated: CARSLKIPPGGPIDYGYTF.

The chain is built from TRBV7-9 and TRBJ1-1; 9 nucleotides agree with TRBD1. The CDR3 spans 13 residues. Germline V lookup: CDR1 SEHNR, CDR2 FQNEAQ (reference sequence). V lost 2 bases and J lost 7; bases outside the gene matches: 2. As DNA, the CDR3 is TGTGCCAGCAGCTTAACAGGGGGCGGTGAAGCTTTCTTT. Protein: CASSLTGGGEAFF.